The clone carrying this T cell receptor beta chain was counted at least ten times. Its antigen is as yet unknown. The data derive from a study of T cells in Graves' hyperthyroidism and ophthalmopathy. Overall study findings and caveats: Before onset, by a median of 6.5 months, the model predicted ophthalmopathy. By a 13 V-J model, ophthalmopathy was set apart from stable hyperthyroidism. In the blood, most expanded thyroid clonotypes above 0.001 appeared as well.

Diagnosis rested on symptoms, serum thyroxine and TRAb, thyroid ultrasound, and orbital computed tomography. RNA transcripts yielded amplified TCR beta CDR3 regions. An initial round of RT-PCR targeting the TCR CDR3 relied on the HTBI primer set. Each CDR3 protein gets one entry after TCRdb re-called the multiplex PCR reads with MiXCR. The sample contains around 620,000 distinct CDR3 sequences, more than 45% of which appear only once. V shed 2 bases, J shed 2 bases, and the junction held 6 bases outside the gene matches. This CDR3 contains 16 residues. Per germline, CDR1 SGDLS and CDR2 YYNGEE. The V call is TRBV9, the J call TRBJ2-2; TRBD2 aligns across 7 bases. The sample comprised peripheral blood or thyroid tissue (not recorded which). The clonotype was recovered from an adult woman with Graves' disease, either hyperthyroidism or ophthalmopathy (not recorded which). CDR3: CASSVGGGRNTGELFF. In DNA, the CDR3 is TGTGCCAGCAGCGTCGGTGGCGGGAGAAACACCGGGGAGCTGTTTTTT. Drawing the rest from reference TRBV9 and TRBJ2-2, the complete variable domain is DSGVTQTPKHLITATGQRVTLRCSPRSGDLSVYWYQQSLDQGLQFLIQYYNGEERAKGNILERFSAQQFPDLHSELNLSSLELGDSALYFCASSVGGGRNTGELFFGEGSRLTVL.